Sequencing of this T cell receptor (delta chain) was carried out in a study of gamma-delta chains in newborns, infants, children. Study summary: Microbial exposure reportedly drives polyclonal innate γδ T cell expansion after birth.

Germline CDR1 GEAIGNYY, CDR2 EKD. The CDR3 runs 14 residues. The sample holds a few counts of this clone. A read error is likely here: a far larger clone is one base away. Other DNA sequences in this sample translate to the same CDR3. TCRdb re-analyzed the reads via CATT. The table lists thousands of delta-chain clones, roughly 0.6% of them singletons. The clonotype was recovered from a child who was a newborn, infant or young child, either healthy, febrile or measles-vaccinated (not recorded which). The V call is TRDV2, the J call TRDJ1, with TRDD3 matching 7 bases. Sequenced: blood. CDR3 coding DNA: TGTGCCTGTGACACCGTGGGATACACTGATAAACTCATCTTT. Translated, it gives CACDTVGYTDKLIF.